The T cell receptor beta chain described here comes from a study of Graves' ophthalmopathy and Graves' hyperthyroidism. Excluded were patients with other autoimmune diseases, uncontrolled infections, pregnancy or lactation. PBMCs came from roughly 9.2 ml of fresh peripheral blood. CDR3 length equals 18 residues. The V gene's germline CDR1 is MGHDK and CDR2 SYGVNS. The trim removed 4 bases at V and 4 bases at J, leaving 15 bases unmatched. Researchers took RNA transcripts and amplified TCR beta CDR3 regions from them. An opening RT-PCR round employed HTBI primers and preceded a second-round multiplex PCR. TCRdb re-called the multiplex PCR reads with MiXCR, one entry per CDR3 protein. The sample holds about 480,000 distinct CDR3 sequences; approximately 15% are singletons and the top ten take roughly 9.8%.

The clonotype comes from a woman in her 30s with Graves' ophthalmopathy. Material for sequencing was blood. The chain has TRBV25-1 and TRBJ1-2, with 10 bases matching TRBD1. CDR3 nucleotides: TGTGCCAGCAGTGCCTGGACAGGGGGTACACCCGGGGGCTATGGCTACACCTTC. Translated, it gives CASSAWTGGTPGGYGYTF.